This T cell receptor beta chain was observed in a study of T cell repertoires in cytomegalovirus infection. Study as a whole: Recently identified HLA-C-restricted CMV epitopes and well-studied HLA-B-restricted CMV epitopes were used by the study. From public TCR beta signatures came an indication of both CMV infection and matching HLA type. Findings and caveats of the study: Totalled public TCR beta family frequency picked out people who carried CMV plus the relevant HLA. HLA-C-restricted CMV clonotypes gave the most frequent clonotype in two of eight donors.

In its sample, this clonotype was seen a few times. Its antigen is not known. The length of the CDR3 is 15 residues. Trimming removed 3 bases at V and 0 bases at J, with 9 bases between. Per germline, CDR1 LNHDA and CDR2 SQIVND (reference sequence). TCRdb processed the reads anew with MiXCR; each CDR3 protein has one entry. The sample consists of 700,000 to 850,000 distinct CDR3 sequences, approximately 32% of them appearing once. The rearrangement links TRBV19 to TRBJ1-5; D ambiguous. This sequence was found in a human donor in good health (CMV status not recorded). Some clones in this sample may be carry-over from other donors' samples. Sequenced material: cultured CD8+ T cells from PBMCs, taken from culture after CMV antigen stimulation. The CDR3 loop reads CASSISGNSNQPQHF. CDR3 DNA sequence: TGTGCCAGTAGTATCAGCGGTAATAGCAATCAGCCCCAGCATTTT.